The clone carrying this TCR beta chain appeared once. The germline V gene encodes CDR1 SGDLS and CDR2 YYNGEE. Trimming at V came to 1 base and at J to 2 bases, leaving 1 base not matched to a gene. The CDR3 is made up of 16 amino acids. This sample was included in a study of shared clonotypes between healthy human individuals. Here immunoSEQ multiplex PCR was the method, and the copy in TCRdb shows in-frame clones only, minus some. The sample records 2,100,000 or so clones, around 95% being singletons. The sample consisted of naive CD4+ T cells sorted from blood. This sample's subset: CD45RA+ positively selected. The source of this sequence is a man aged 18 to 29 in good health. The gene calls are TRBV9 and TRBJ2-3; 13 bases are shared with TRBD2. The CDR3, as DNA: TGTGCCAGCAGCGTAACTAGCGGGAGGGTCACAGATACGCAGTATTTT. Its protein product is CASSVTSGRVTDTQYF.